These T cell receptor beta chains were read from a single sample in a study of vaccination effects on CD4 cells after COVID-19. These receptors' targets are unknown. Measured with immunoSEQ multiplex PCR; TCRdb has only the in-frame clones, and not every one. The repertoire has tens of thousands of clones, roughly 75% of them found once; the top ten carry 2% to 3%. The source was CD4+ T cells from PBMCs cultured without peptide, collected after COVID-19 vaccination. These receptor sequences come from a human donor who received a COVID-19 vaccine. The CDR3 runs from the conserved cysteine through the conserved F or W. The order of the fields is CDR3 DNA, CDR3 protein, V gene, D gene, CDR3 length, clone size, J gene. D genes are given only for firm matches. Only some rows state a clone size, as once, few, many or a class for expanded clones.

TGCGCCAGCAGCCAAGATCAGGCCCAAAATTCACCCCTCCACTTT CASSQDQAQNSPLHF TRBV4-3 NA 15 NA TRBJ1-6
TGTGCCAGCAGTGAAGTACTCAAGGGGAACACAGATACGCAGTATTTT CASSEVLKGNTDTQYF TRBV6-1 NA 16 NA TRBJ2-3
TGTGCCAGCAGTCTCCTCGGGGACAGGGGGTCCACTGAAGCTTTCTTT CASSLLGDRGSTEAFF TRBV28 TRBD1 16 NA TRBJ1-1
TGTGCCAGCACAGGGGGCACATTTCCCCACTATGGCTACACCTTC CASTGGTFPHYGYTF TRBV2 TRBD1 15 NA TRBJ1-2
TGCGCCAGCAGCCAAGCGACAGGGGGCATTCAGCCCCAGCATTTT CASSQATGGIQPQHF TRBV4-1 TRBD1 15 NA TRBJ1-5
TGTGCCAGCAGCTTTCCCAGGGGGCCTGGGGCCAACGTCCTGACTTTC CASSFPRGPGANVLTF TRBV5-4 TRBD1 16 NA TRBJ2-6
TGTGCCAGCAGCTTGGGTTCAGGGTTGAATTCACCCCTCCACTTT CASSLGSGLNSPLHF TRBV5-6 NA 15 NA TRBJ1-6
TGTGCCAGCGGGCCTATGGCCAAAAACATTCAGTACTTC CASGPMAKNIQYF TRBV6-6 NA 13 NA TRBJ2-4
TGTGCCAGCAGCTTAGAGAGTCTTCCCACTGAAGCTTTCTTT CASSLESLPTEAFF TRBV11-2 NA 14 NA TRBJ1-1
TGTGCCAGCAGTTTACCAGGCTCCACAGATACGCAGTATTTT CASSLPGSTDTQYF TRBV28 NA 14 NA TRBJ2-3
TGTGCCAGCAGCTTCACTGGGACAGATACGCAGTATTTT CASSFTGTDTQYF TRBV7-3 NA 13 NA TRBJ2-3
TGTGCCAGCTCACCTCAGGGGCCCGTAGACGGCTACACCTTC CASSPQGPVDGYTF TRBV18 NA 14 NA TRBJ1-2
TGCGCCAGCAGCCCAGGCTCCTATGGCTACACCTTC CASSPGSYGYTF TRBV4-1 NA 12 NA TRBJ1-2
TGTGCCAGCAGTTTCGGGACAGGAGCCCTCTATGGCTACACCTTC CASSFGTGALYGYTF TRBV28 TRBD1 15 medium-sized TRBJ1-2
TGTGCCAGCAGCCAGAACAGGAATGAAAAACTGTTTTTT CASSQNRNEKLFF TRBV3-1/TRBV3-2 NA 13 NA TRBJ1-4
TGTGCCAGCAGCGTACGGCAGAACACTGAAGCTTTCTTT CASSVRQNTEAFF TRBV9 NA 13 NA TRBJ1-1
TGTGCCAGCAGCCCAACCGGGACAGCCTATAACTATGGCTACACCTTC CASSPTGTAYNYGYTF TRBV6-6 TRBD1 16 NA TRBJ1-2
TGTGCCAGCAGCTTAGGAAGAACAGAAAACATTCAGTACTTC CASSLGRTENIQYF TRBV11-2 NA 14 NA TRBJ2-4
TGCAGCGTACGAGAAAACACTGAAGCTTTCTTT CSVRENTEAFF TRBV29-1 NA 11 NA TRBJ1-1
TGTGCCAGTAGTGCATGGGAACGTGAGCAGTTCTTC CASSAWEREQFF TRBV19 NA 12 NA TRBJ2-1
TGTGCCAGCCGGGCCCTAGGGGCGGGTATGAACACTGAAGCTTTCTTT CASRALGAGMNTEAFF TRBV19 NA 16 NA TRBJ1-1
TGTGCCAGCAGCTTAGCGGGGGTCACTGAAGCTTTCTTT CASSLAGVTEAFF TRBV7-8 NA 13 NA TRBJ1-1
TGTGCCAGCAGCCCTGGAGGGGCGGATACAGGGGTTCGTGAGCAGTTCTTC CASSPGGADTGVREQFF TRBV7-3 NA 17 once TRBJ2-1
TGTGCCAGCTCACAACCGCTTCGGAATAGCAATCAGCCCCAGCATTTT CASSQPLRNSNQPQHF TRBV18 NA 16 NA TRBJ1-5
TGTGCCAGCAGGCGGGGGGGGACGTGGACCGGGGAGCTGTTTTTT CASRRGGTWTGELFF TRBV2 TRBD2 15 few TRBJ2-2
TGTGCTAATCGGGCCCTGAACACTGAAGCTTTCTTT CANRALNTEAFF TRBV2 NA 12 NA TRBJ1-1
TGTGCCAGCAGACCTGGAGAACTAGCGGGGGCCTCGGGTGAGCAGTTCTTC CASRPGELAGASGEQFF TRBV6-4 TRBD2 17 NA TRBJ2-1
TGTGCCAGCAGGGGGGGACCCTTGAGCTCCTATAATTCACCCCTCCACTTT CASRGGPLSSYNSPLHF TRBV5-5 NA 17 NA TRBJ1-6
TGTGCCAGCAGTGAGGGGCCGAATTACAATGAGCAGTTCTTC CASSEGPNYNEQFF TRBV6-4 NA 14 NA TRBJ2-1
TGTGCCAGCAGACCGGGACAGATTAGTGGCTACACCTTC CASRPGQISGYTF TRBV5-6 TRBD1 13 NA TRBJ1-2
TGTGCCAGCAGCTTAGATTTGGAGTCCTATGGCTACACCTTC CASSLDLESYGYTF TRBV7-9 NA 14 once TRBJ1-2
TGCGCCAGCAGTCTCGTGGGGATTATTGAAGCTTTCTTT CASSLVGIIEAFF TRBV10-2 NA 13 NA TRBJ1-1
TGTGCCAGCAGTTTGGCCAGGGGGCGGGATACGCAGTATTTT CASSLARGRDTQYF TRBV6-5 TRBD1 14 NA TRBJ2-3
TGTGCCAGCAGCCAAGTGGTTAGCGGGGCGGAGCAGTTCTTC CASSQVVSGAEQFF TRBV3-1/TRBV3-2 TRBD2 14 NA TRBJ2-1
TGTGCCAGCAGTGAATTGGGTCAGGCCTATGGCTACACCTTC CASSELGQAYGYTF TRBV2 NA 14 NA TRBJ1-2
TGTGCCAGCAGCACACCGGGACAGGGACCCAATGAGCAGTTCTTC CASSTPGQGPNEQFF TRBV7-3 TRBD1 15 NA TRBJ2-1
TGTGCCACCAGTGATTCTGGGACAGGGGGGGGAGATACGCAGTATTTT CATSDSGTGGGDTQYF TRBV24-1 TRBD1 16 NA TRBJ2-3
TGTGCCAGCAGGAATGGAGGGGTCGGGACTGAAGCTTTCTTT CASRNGGVGTEAFF TRBV27 NA 14 NA TRBJ1-1
TGTGCCAGCAGCCAAGTCGGGACAGCCACTGAAGCTTTCTTT CASSQVGTATEAFF TRBV3-1/TRBV3-2 TRBD1 14 NA TRBJ1-1
TGTGCCAGCAGTTCCTCCCGTCGCGGATTTAACTATGGCTACACCTTC CASSSSRRGFNYGYTF TRBV6-2/TRBV6-3 NA 16 NA TRBJ1-2
TGCGCCAGCAGACCGGGGCTAGCCCACAATGAGCAGTTCTTC CASRPGLAHNEQFF TRBV10-2 NA 14 NA TRBJ2-1